This TCR delta chain was identified in a study of gamma-delta chains in newborns, infants, children. TCRdb re-called the reads through CATT. The table has more than 7,000 delta-chain clones, approximately 24% seen once; the top ten hold approximately 4.4%. Trimming pared 5 bases from V and 0 bases from J, leaving 25 bases between. The CDR3 contains 19 residues. Germline V gives CDR1 TSWWSYY, CDR2 QGS. The rearrangement uses TRDV1 and TRDJ1, with a tentative D call TRDD3 (6 bases). The sequence was obtained from a child who was a newborn, infant or young child, either healthy, febrile or measles-vaccinated (not recorded which). The sample was blood. The CDR3 loop is CALGPTGALGVQYTDKLIF. CDR3 nucleotides: TGTGCTCTTGGGCCTACGGGGGCCTTGGGGGTCCAGTACACCGATAAACTCATCTTT.